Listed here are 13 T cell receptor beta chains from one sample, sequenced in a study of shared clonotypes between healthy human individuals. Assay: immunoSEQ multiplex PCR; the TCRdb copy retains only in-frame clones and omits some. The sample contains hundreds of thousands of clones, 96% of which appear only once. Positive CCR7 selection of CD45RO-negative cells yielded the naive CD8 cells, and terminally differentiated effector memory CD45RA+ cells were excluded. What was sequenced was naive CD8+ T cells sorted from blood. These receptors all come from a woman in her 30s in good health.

This chain's CDR3 is CASTHRSTSGARGGSQYF. CDR3 DNA: TGTGCCAGCACTCATAGGAGCACTAGCGGAGCGCGGGGGGGGTCCCAGTACTTC. V and J are TRBV7-8 and TRBJ2-5, with 9 positions matching TRBD2. Germline V lookup: CDR1 SGHVS, CDR2 FQNEAQ. The CDR3 is 18 amino acids. The J segment lost 9 bases and the V segment lost 7 bases, leaving 24 bases of the junction unmatched.

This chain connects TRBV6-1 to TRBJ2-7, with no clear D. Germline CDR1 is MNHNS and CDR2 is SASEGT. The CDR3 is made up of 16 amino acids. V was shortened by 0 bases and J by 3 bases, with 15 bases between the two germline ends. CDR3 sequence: CASSEAARIGFYEQYF. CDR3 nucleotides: TGTGCCAGCAGTGAAGCGGCTAGAATCGGATTCTACGAGCAGTACTTC.

Here the CDR3 reads CASSLDGPQMDDEQFF. The CDR3 nucleotides are TGCGCCAGCAGCTTGGACGGCCCCCAGATGGACGATGAGCAGTTCTTC. The chain is built from TRBV5-1 and TRBJ2-1; no clear D. There are 16 residues in the CDR3. V lost 0 bases, J lost 8 bases, and 18 bases lay in between. CDR1 and CDR2 (germline): SGHRS, YFSETQ.

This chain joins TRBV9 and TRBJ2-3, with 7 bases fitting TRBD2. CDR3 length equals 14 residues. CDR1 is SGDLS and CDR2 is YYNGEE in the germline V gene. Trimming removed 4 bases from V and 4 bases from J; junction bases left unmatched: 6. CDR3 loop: CASSSRRESDTQYF. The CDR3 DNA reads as TGTGCCAGCAGCTCCCGGCGGGAGTCAGATACGCAGTATTTT. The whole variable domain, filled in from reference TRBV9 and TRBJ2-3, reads DSGVTQTPKHLITATGQRVTLRCSPRSGDLSVYWYQQSLDQGLQFLIQYYNGEERAKGNILERFSAQQFPDLHSELNLSSLELGDSALYFCASSSRRESDTQYFGPGTRLTVL.

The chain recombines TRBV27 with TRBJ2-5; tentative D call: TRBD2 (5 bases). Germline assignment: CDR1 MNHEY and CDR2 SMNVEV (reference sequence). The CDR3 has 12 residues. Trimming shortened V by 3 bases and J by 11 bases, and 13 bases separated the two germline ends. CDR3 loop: CASSFGKGEQYF. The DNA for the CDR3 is TGTGCCAGCAGTTTCGGAAAGGGAGAGCAGTACTTC.

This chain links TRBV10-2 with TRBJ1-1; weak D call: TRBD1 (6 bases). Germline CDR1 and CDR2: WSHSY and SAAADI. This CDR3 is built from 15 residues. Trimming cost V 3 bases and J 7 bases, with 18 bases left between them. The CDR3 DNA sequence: TGCGCCAGCAGTGAATTACTGGACAGCGACCTTGAAGCTTTCTTT. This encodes CASSELLDSDLEAFF.

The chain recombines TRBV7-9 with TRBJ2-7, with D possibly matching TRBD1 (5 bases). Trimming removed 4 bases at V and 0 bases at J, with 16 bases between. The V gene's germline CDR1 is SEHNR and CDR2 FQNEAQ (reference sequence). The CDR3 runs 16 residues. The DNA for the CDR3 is TGTGCCAGCAGCTCCGTTAACTACAGGAACTCCTACGAGCAGTACTTC. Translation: CASSSVNYRNSYEQYF.

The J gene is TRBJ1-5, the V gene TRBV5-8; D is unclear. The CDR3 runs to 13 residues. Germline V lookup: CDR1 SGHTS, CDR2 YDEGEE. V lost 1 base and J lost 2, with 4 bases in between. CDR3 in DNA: TGTGCCAGCAGCTTGACAGGCAATCAGCCCCAGCATTTT. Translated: CASSLTGNQPQHF.

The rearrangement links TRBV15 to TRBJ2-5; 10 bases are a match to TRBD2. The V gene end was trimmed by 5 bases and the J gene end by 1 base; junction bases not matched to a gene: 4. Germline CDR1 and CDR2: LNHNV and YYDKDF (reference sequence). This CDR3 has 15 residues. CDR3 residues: CATSARLAGQETQYF. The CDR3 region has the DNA TGTGCCACCAGCGCAAGACTAGCGGGCCAAGAGACCCAGTACTTC. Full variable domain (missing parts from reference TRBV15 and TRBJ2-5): DAMVIQNPRYQVTQFGKPVTLSCSQTLNHNVMYWYQQKSSQAPKLLFHYYDKDFNNEADTPDNFQSRRPNTSFCFLDIRSPGLGDTAMYLCATSARLAGQETQYFGPGTRLLVL.

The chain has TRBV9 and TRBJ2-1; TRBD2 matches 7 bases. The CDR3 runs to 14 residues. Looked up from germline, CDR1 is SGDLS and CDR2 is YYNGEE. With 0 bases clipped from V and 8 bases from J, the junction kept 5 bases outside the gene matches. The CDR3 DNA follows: TGTGCCAGCAGCGTAGTCGGCGGGAGCGATGAGCAGTTCTTC. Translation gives CASSVVGGSDEQFF.

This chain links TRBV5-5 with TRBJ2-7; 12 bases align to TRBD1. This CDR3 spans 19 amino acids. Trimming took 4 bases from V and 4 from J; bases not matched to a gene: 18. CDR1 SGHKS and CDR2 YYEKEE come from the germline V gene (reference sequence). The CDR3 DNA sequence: TGTGCCAGCAGCCCGCTTTCGTTTTGGGTGGGACAGGGGGCATACGAGCAGTACTTC. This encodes CASSPLSFWVGQGAYEQYF.

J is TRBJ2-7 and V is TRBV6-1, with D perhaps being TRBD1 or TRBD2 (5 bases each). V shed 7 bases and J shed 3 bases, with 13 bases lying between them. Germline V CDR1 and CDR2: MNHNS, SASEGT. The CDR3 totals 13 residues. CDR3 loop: CASNRDEIYEQYF. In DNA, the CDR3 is TGTGCCAGCAATAGGGACGAGATCTACGAGCAGTACTTC.

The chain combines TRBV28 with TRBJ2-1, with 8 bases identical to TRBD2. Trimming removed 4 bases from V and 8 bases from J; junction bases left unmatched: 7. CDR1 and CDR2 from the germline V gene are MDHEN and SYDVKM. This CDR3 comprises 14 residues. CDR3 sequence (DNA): TGTGCCAGCAGTTCGGGGACTAGATGGGATGAGCAGTTCTTC. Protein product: CASSSGTRWDEQFF.